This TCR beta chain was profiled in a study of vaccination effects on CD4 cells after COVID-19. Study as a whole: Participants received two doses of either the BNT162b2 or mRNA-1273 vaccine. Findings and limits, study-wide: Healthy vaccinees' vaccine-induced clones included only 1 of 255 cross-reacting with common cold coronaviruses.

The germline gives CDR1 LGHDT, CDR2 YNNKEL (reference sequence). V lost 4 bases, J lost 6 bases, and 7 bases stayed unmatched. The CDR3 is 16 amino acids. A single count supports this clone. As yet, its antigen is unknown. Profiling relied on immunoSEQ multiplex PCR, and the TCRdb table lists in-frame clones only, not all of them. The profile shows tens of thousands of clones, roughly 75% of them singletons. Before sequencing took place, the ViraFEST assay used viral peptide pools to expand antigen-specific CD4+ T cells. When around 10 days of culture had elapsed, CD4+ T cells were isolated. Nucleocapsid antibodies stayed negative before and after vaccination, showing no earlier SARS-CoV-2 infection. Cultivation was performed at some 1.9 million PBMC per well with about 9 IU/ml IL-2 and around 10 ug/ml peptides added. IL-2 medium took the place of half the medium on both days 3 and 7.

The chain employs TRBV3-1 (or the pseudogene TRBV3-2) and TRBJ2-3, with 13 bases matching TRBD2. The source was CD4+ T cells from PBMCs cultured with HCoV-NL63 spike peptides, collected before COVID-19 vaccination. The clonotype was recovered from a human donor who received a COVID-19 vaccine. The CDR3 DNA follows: TGTGCCAGCAGCCCTCCGGGACTAGCGGGATTGGATACGCAGTATTTT. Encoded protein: CASSPPGLAGLDTQYF.